One sample yielded the 31 T cell receptor beta chains listed below, sequenced in a study of low-dose radiotherapy and immunotherapy resistance in tumors. Time point: before trial treatment. TRAV and TRBV primers primed cDNA for both TCRalpha and TCRbeta. PCR amplification of the TCRs was performed with Phusion for 20 PCR cycles, and it relied on a constant-region primer together with a V-primer adapter. Each CDR3 protein is one row after TCRdb ran MiXCR on the reads. This sample has 65,000 to 100,000 distinct CDR3 sequences, with around 17% found just once. Here the sequenced sample was PBMCs, taken before treatment. The receptor source for this set is a male donor with prostate cancer.

This clonotype was found once. A far larger clone is one nucleotide away, so this likely arose from a read error. The gene calls are TRBV24-1 and TRBJ2-7; TRBD1 aligns across 11 bases. Trimming cost V 3 bases and J 7 bases; bases outside gene matches: 7. The CDR3 has 15 residues. Germline V gene sequence: CDR1 KGHDR, CDR2 SFDVKD. The CDR3 region has the DNA TGTGCCACCAGTGATCAGGACAGGGGGCCCCATGAGCAGTACTTC. This sequence encodes CATSDQDRGPHEQYF.

This clonotype was counted ten times or more. The CDR3 spells CSATPIGGGNTIYF. As DNA, the CDR3 is TGCAGTGCTACCCCAATAGGGGGGGGAAACACCATATATTTT. This chain links TRBV20-1 with TRBJ1-3; TRBD1 might be the D (6 bases). CDR3 length: 14 amino acids. Trimming stripped 4 bases from V and 4 bases from J, with 14 bases between. Germline V gene lookup returns CDR1 DFQATT and CDR2 SNEGSKA (reference sequence).

This clonotype was picked up many times. The chain joins TRBV6-2 or TRBV6-3 to TRBJ2-1, with D maybe TRBD1 (6 bases). This CDR3 region has 18 residues. Trimming pared 5 bases from V and 6 bases from J, leaving 26 bases between. Germline values: CDR1 MNHEY, CDR2 SVGEGT. The CDR3 DNA reads as TGTGCCAGCAGTAAACCCAGGATAGGCAGGGGAAAGGGCAATGAGCAGTTCTTC. Protein sequence: CASSKPRIGRGKGNEQFF.

The chain carries TRBV28 and TRBJ2-5, with D perhaps TRBD1 or TRBD2 (5 bases each). Germline V CDR1 and CDR2: MDHEN, SYDVKM. Between the trimmed V and J ends, which lost 8 bases and 5 bases, there was a span of 15 bases. The CDR3 is made up of 13 amino acids. CDR3 sequence: CASQGTAHETQYF. DNA for the CDR3: TGTGCCAGCCAAGGGACCGCCCATGAGACCCAGTACTTC.

This clonotype has a count of ten or more. The chain recombines TRBV25-1 with TRBJ2-5; D tentatively reads TRBD1 or TRBD2 (6 bases each). Germline CDR1 MGHDK, CDR2 SYGVNS. This CDR3 region has 17 residues. Trimming removed 4 bases from V and 2 bases from J, with 20 bases in between. The CDR3 region has the DNA TGTGCCAGCAGTGGTCACCCCCGCAGGGGAGGTCAAGAGACCCAGTACTTC. Protein product: CASSGHPRRGGQETQYF.

Relative to its sample, this clonotype is medium-sized. V is TRBV6-5 and J is TRBJ2-3; 7 nucleotides align to TRBD2. This CDR3 contains 15 residues. Trimming at V came to 6 bases and at J to 4 bases, leaving 10 bases not matched to a gene. The germline CDR1 and CDR2 sequences are MNHEY and SVGAGI. The CDR3 DNA is TGTGCCAGCAGCGAGACTAGCAGCCGGCCAGATACGCAGTATTTT. Protein product: CASSETSSRPDTQYF.

This clonotype was picked up many times. The V gene is TRBV11-2, the J gene TRBJ2-1, with D tentatively TRBD1 or TRBD2 (6 bases each). This CDR3 spans 15 amino acids. CDR1 and CDR2 (germline): SGHAT, FQNNGV. The V end was cut by 2 bases, the J end by 8 bases, with 16 bases between. CDR3 bases: TGTGCCAGCAGCTTACCGGGGGCTGCTATCGATGAGCAGTTCTTC. Its protein product is CASSLPGAAIDEQFF.

This clonotype was seen more than once but under ten times. The J gene is TRBJ1-6, the V gene TRBV7-2; 7 bases map to TRBD1. This CDR3 is 16 amino acids long. The V segment lost 6 bases and the J segment 9 bases; nucleotides outside the gene matches: 14. Germline values: CDR1 SGHTA, CDR2 FQGNSA. The CDR3 region has the DNA TGTGCCAGCAGTATTCTCCCAGGGGGGGAAGGTTCACCCCTCCACTTT. Its translation: CASSILPGGEGSPLHF.

There are a few counts of this clonotype. This rearrangement joins TRBV4-3 to TRBJ2-7; D may be TRBD1 (6 bases). Trimming stripped 0 bases from V and 4 bases from J, with 25 bases between. The CDR3 runs to 19 residues. Germline V CDR1 and CDR2: LGHNA, YSLEER. CDR3 amino acids: CASSQEATGPNRYPYEQYF. The CDR3 DNA reads as TGCGCCAGCAGCCAAGAGGCCACAGGGCCAAACCGATACCCTTACGAGCAGTACTTC.

Turning to this clonotype: Being one base from a much bigger clone, this may be a read error. The genes are TRBV7-6 and TRBJ2-3; the match to TRBD2 covers 8 bases. With 7 bases clipped from V and 6 bases from J, the junction kept 12 bases outside the gene matches. This CDR3 has 15 amino acids. Per the germline V gene, CDR1 is SGHVS and CDR2 is FNYEAQ. The CDR3 nucleotides read TGTGCCAGCAACCCCAGCGGGGGAGCTTCGGATACGCAGTATTTT. It is translated as CASNPSGGASDTQYF.

This clonotype occurred many times. This rearrangement joins TRBV20-1 to TRBJ2-5, with 8 bases lining up with TRBD2. CDR1 and CDR2 from the germline V gene are DFQATT and SNEGSKA (reference sequence). CDR3 length: 16 amino acids. Germline trimming cut 5 bases from V and 5 bases from J; bases unmatched to any gene: 16. CDR3: CSAHSPLRGGMETQYF. CDR3 sequence (DNA): TGCAGTGCTCACTCCCCCCTTCGGGGGGGGATGGAGACCCAGTACTTC.

The table lists this clonotype with many counts. The chain joins TRBV19 to TRBJ2-1, with TRBD2 matching over 7 bases. The CDR3 loop spans 18 amino acids. The V and J ends lost 6 bases and 7 bases, in that order; junction bases with no gene match: 21. Germline V gene lookup returns CDR1 LNHDA and CDR2 SQIVND (reference sequence). This chain's CDR3 is CASSTFPLVGGWGNEQFF. The CDR3 DNA follows: TGTGCCAGTAGCACCTTCCCCTTGGTGGGGGGGTGGGGGAATGAGCAGTTCTTC.

The V call is TRBV5-1, the J call TRBJ2-1; TRBD2 matches at 7 bases. This CDR3 spans 14 amino acids. Germline CDR1 SGHRS, CDR2 YFSETQ. Germline trimming cut 0 bases from V and 12 bases from J; bases unmatched to any gene: 9. This chain's CDR3 is CASSLAVGAGPQFF. In DNA form, the CDR3 reads TGCGCCAGCAGCTTGGCCGTCGGAGCGGGGCCGCAGTTCTTC.

On this clonotype itself: Since a much larger clone is just one base distant, this may be a read error. The chain couples TRBV11-1 to TRBJ2-7; D remains unclear. Trimming shortened V by 1 base and J by 7 bases, and 8 bases separated the two germline ends. The germline gives CDR1 SGHAT, CDR2 FQDESV (reference sequence). The CDR3 contains 12 residues. The CDR3 sequence: CASSLGENEQYF. The CDR3 nucleotides are TGTGCCAGCAGCTTAGGAGAAAATGAGCAGTACTTC.

This clonotype was seen ten or more times. V usage is TRBV15 and J usage is TRBJ2-2, with unresolved D. Deletions cut 0 bases from V and 5 bases from J, with 4 bases between. CDR1 is LNHNV and CDR2 is YYDKDF in the germline V gene (reference sequence). This CDR3 is 13 amino acids long. The CDR3: CATSRDLTGELFF. The CDR3 DNA is TGTGCCACCAGCAGAGATCTGACCGGGGAGCTGTTTTTT.

This clonotype was observed at least ten times. The chain uses TRBV11-2 and TRBJ2-1; D is unclear. Germline V gives CDR1 SGHAT, CDR2 FQNNGV. V was trimmed by 2 bases and J by 2 bases, leaving 4 bases between them. This CDR3 has 13 amino acids. CDR3 DNA: TGTGCCAGCAGCTTATTGACCTACAATGAGCAGTTCTTC. This gives the protein CASSLLTYNEQFF.

V and J are TRBV9 and TRBJ1-4; perhaps TRBD1 as D (5 bases). CDR3 length: 16 residues. From germline, CDR1 is SGDLS and CDR2 YYNGEE. Deletions cut 7 bases from V and 6 bases from J, with 22 bases between. CDR3: CASSKTNGADDEKLFF. The CDR3 coding sequence is TGTGCCAGCTCAAAAACCAACGGGGCGGACGATGAAAAACTGTTTTTT. Full variable domain (rest looked up from reference TRBV9 and TRBJ1-4): DSGVTQTPKHLITATGQRVTLRCSPRSGDLSVYWYQQSLDQGLQFLIQYYNGEERAKGNILERFSAQQFPDLHSELNLSSLELGDSALYFCASSKTNGADDEKLFFGSGTQLSVL.

This sequence joins TRBV13 and TRBJ2-3; weak D call: TRBD1 (7 bases). The V gene's germline CDR1 is PRHDT and CDR2 FYEKMQ (reference sequence). The CDR3 runs 16 residues. V lost 0 bases and J lost 8, with 18 bases in between. The DNA of the CDR3 is TGTGCCAGCAGCTTAGGGCCAGGGGGGCCCCTCCCTACGCAGTATTTT. Translation gives CASSLGPGGPLPTQYF.

This clonotype was found many times. The chain joins TRBV10-3 to TRBJ2-3; the D call may be TRBD1 or TRBD2 (5 bases each). From germline, CDR1 is ENHRY and CDR2 SYGVKD. This CDR3 region has 15 residues. The ends were cut back, 0 bases at V and 1 base at J, with 8 bases in the middle. CDR3 nucleotides: TGTGCCATCAGTGAGTCGAGGGGAGGCACAGATACGCAGTATTTT. Translated, it gives CAISESRGGTDTQYF.

This clonotype was counted ten times or more. V usage is TRBV20-1 and J usage is TRBJ1-5, with TRBD1 identical over 8 bases. This CDR3 contains 14 residues. The junction had 5 bases not matched to a gene; V was cut back by 5 bases and J by 2 bases. The germline V gene has CDR1 DFQATT and CDR2 SNEGSKA (reference sequence). CDR3 DNA sequence: TGCAGTGCTGGAGGACAGGGTGGCAATCAGCCCCAGCATTTT. Amino acids: CSAGGQGGNQPQHF.

This clonotype was detected ten times or more. The gene calls are TRBV12-3 or TRBV12-4 and TRBJ2-3, with D maybe TRBD1 (6 bases). The V end lost 4 bases, the J end lost 8 bases, and 16 bases lay between the germline ends. The CDR3 contains 14 residues. The CDR3 is CASSSPGVRGTQYF. CDR3 DNA: TGTGCCAGCAGTTCCCCAGGGGTTCGGGGTACGCAGTATTTT.

This clonotype has at least ten counts. The V call is TRBV12-3 or TRBV12-4, the J call TRBJ2-4; 7 bases are shared with TRBD1. Losses at the gene ends were 2 bases for V and 6 bases for J; bases not matched to a gene: 1. The CDR3 sequence is 13 residues long. The CDR3: CASSLRGLNIQYF. The CDR3 nucleotides are TGTGCCAGCAGTTTAAGGGGGCTAAACATTCAGTACTTC.

The table lists this clonotype with many counts. This rearrangement joins TRBV12-3 or TRBV12-4 to TRBJ1-2; D gene uncertain. CDR3 length equals 11 residues. The V end was cut by 7 bases, the J end by 7 bases, with 10 bases between. This chain's CDR3 is CASTLGLGYTF. The CDR3 region has the DNA TGTGCCAGCACCTTGGGCCTTGGCTACACCTTC.

In its sample, this clonotype was seen many times. The CDR3, as DNA: TGTGCCAGCAGTGTGGGGATTAGCGGGGACAATGAGCAGTTCTTC. Encoded protein: CASSVGISGDNEQFF. The V call is TRBV2, the J call TRBJ2-1; 8 nucleotides align to TRBD2. The germline CDR1 and CDR2 sequences are SNHLY and FYNNEI. After removal of 4 bases from V and 5 bases from J, the junction contained 7 bases not matched to a gene. The CDR3 length is 15 residues.

This clonotype was observed many times. The chain joins TRBV4-2 to TRBJ1-2, with D possibly being TRBD1 (5 bases). This CDR3 comprises 14 residues. CDR1 LGHNA and CDR2 YNFKEQ come from the germline V gene. V lost 4 bases and J 5 bases, leaving 14 bases between the germline ends. The CDR3 protein is CASSPEGGVYGYTF. DNA of the CDR3: TGTGCCAGCAGCCCAGAGGGAGGGGTATATGGCTACACCTTC.

This clonotype was recorded at least ten times. The V gene is TRBV7-9, the J gene TRBJ1-5; 7 positions match TRBD1. This CDR3 is 14 amino acids long. The V gene end was trimmed by 5 bases and the J gene end by 7 bases; junction bases not matched to a gene: 8. CDR1 is SEHNR and CDR2 is FQNEAQ in the germline V gene (reference sequence). CDR3 amino acids: CASSQAGGDQPQHF. For the CDR3, the DNA is TGTGCCAGCAGCCAAGCAGGGGGGGACCAGCCCCAGCATTTT.

This clonotype was observed at least ten times. This chain links TRBV29-1 with TRBJ2-4, with unresolved D. V lost 0 bases to trimming and J lost 3 bases, with 9 bases between them. This CDR3 is built from 14 residues. Per germline, CDR1 SQVTM and CDR2 ANQGSEA. CDR3 DNA: TGCAGCGTTGAAGACTGGGTGGGCAAAAACATTCAGTACTTC. Encoded protein: CSVEDWVGKNIQYF. Variable domain in full (rest from reference TRBV29-1 and TRBJ2-4): SAVISQKPSRDICQRGTSLTIQCQVDSQVTMMFWYRQQPGQSLTLIATANQGSEATYESGFVIDKFPISRPNLTFSTLTVSNMSPEDSSIYLCSVEDWVGKNIQYFGAGTRLSVL.

This clonotype was counted between two and nine times. V gene TRBV20-1 combines with J gene TRBJ1-5; D possibly corresponds to TRBD1 (6 bases). The V end was cut by 4 bases, the J end by 1 base, with 8 bases between. This CDR3 region has 13 residues. Germline values: CDR1 DFQATT, CDR2 SNEGSKA (reference sequence). As DNA, the CDR3 is TGCAGTGCTACGACAGGCAGCAATCAGCCCCAGCATTTT. Amino acid sequence: CSATTGSNQPQHF.

This chain connects TRBV7-9 to TRBJ1-1; no definite D call. V lost 3 bases and J lost 1, with 9 bases in between. CDR3 length equals 14 residues. Germline CDR1 and CDR2: SEHNR and FQNEAQ (reference sequence). CDR3 sequence: CASSLSTTNTEAFF. The CDR3 DNA reads TGTGCCAGCAGCTTGTCGACTACGAACACTGAAGCTTTCTTT.

This clonotype was counted at least ten times. CDR3 DNA sequence: TGCAGCGTGGTTCGGGACACACAAGAGACCCAGTACTTC. Encoded protein: CSVVRDTQETQYF. This rearrangement joins TRBV29-1 to TRBJ2-5, with a possible D match to TRBD1 (6 bases). This CDR3 spans 13 amino acids. V lost 6 bases to trimming and J lost 2 bases, with 13 bases between them. Germline loops: CDR1 SQVTM, CDR2 ANQGSEA.

In this sample, this clonotype turned up many times. The V call is TRBV3-1, the J call TRBJ2-1; possibly TRBD1 for D (6 bases). Per the germline V gene, CDR1 is LGHDT and CDR2 is YNNKEL (reference sequence). The CDR3 has 15 residues. The ends were cut back, 3 bases at V and 5 bases at J, with 14 bases in the middle. The CDR3 protein is CASSQNRETHNEQFF. The DNA of the CDR3 is TGTGCCAGCAGCCAGAACAGGGAGACACACAATGAGCAGTTCTTC.